The T cell receptor (beta chain) under discussion was sequenced for a study of cytotoxic CD8 clonotypes in ibrutinib-treated CLL (dated by TCRdb to the early 2020s). For the wider study: The cohort was composed of more than ten relapsed/refractory and fewer than 16 treatment-naive patients; IGHV unmutated status was identified in 17 patients. Responses were partial in 25 or so patients and complete in 2; after median around 72 months follow-up, around 15 stayed in remission and 12 progressed. The response samples were drawn at a median of approximately 11 months into treatment, with a range of roughly 6 to 40 months. On average, each sample yielded 255,043 productive templates and 94,082 productive rearrangements. Longitudinal samples were available for 26 of the 86 trial participants. Cryopreserved peripheral blood mononuclear cells were obtained before treatment, at response, and at either sustained remission or disease progression.

Based on the germline V gene, the CDR1 and CDR2 sequences are MNHEY and SVGAGI. From its cysteine to its phenylalanine, the CDR3 spans 14 amino acids. Only the CDR3 DNA stays, 42 bases, in frame from base 1. V is reduced by 7 bases and J by 2 bases, leaving a spacing of 14 bases between them. For TCR beta library preparation, roughly 2 micrograms of genomic DNA were isolated from cryopreserved PBMCs. Longitudinal blood samples from CLL patients on ibrutinib monotherapy were analyzed using high-throughput TCR beta sequencing. The patients took part in an open-label, single-center phase 2 trial of ibrutinib monotherapy. For this clone: What this receptor recognizes is not known. No base qualities exist here, and no much larger clone lies one base off it.

What the work shows at the level of the full study, not this receptor alone: At baseline, clonality was higher than in age-matched healthy donors and showed a strong correlation with circulating CD8+ T-cell counts. Sampling times were not matched between sustained-remission and progressing patients, and lymph node repertoires were not studied. Clonality increased at ibrutinib response, stayed stable in sustained remission, and fell back toward baseline at progression. Public clonotypes were rare and either shrank or stayed stable during treatment, and the rise in clonality at ibrutinib response reflected expansion of private clonotypes.

Each clonotype received, on average, 10x coverage in deep resolution sequencing performed on a MiSeq, where the target depth lay between 1 in 1 million and 1 in 200,000 T cells. TCR beta libraries were generated with the immunoSEQ hsTCRB Kit. The original methods were these. The data were analyzed with ImmunoSEQ Analyzer and ImmunoSEQ Data Assistant, and V, D and J gene assignments followed IMGT definitions. Clonality, with values ranging from 0 to 1, was calculated as one minus the normalized Shannon entropy of productive rearrangement frequencies. Public clonotype analysis was restricted to overrepresented clonotypes comprising at least 0.05% of each patient's repertoire. Roughly 13 age-matched healthy donor repertoires from immuneACCESS served as clonality controls. TCRdb stores this immuneACCESS table with in-frame sequences only. Part of the clones is absent; in the studies checked, under half of the shortfall reflects unresolved V genes, and no reason is known for the rest. V and J calls and clone size come straight from that table; D and trimming were deduced from the DNA. The sample records about 86,000 clones, 86% of which are singletons. About 5.8% of the sample rests with the top ten.

Here the chain combines TRBV6-5 and TRBJ2-5, with an unclear D gene assignment. The receptor was isolated from a human donor with chronic lymphocytic leukemia. The starting material was PBMCs, obtained before ibrutinib treatment. The CDR3 protein sequence reads: CASTRDTAQETQYF. The DNA sequence follows: TGTGCCAGCACACGAGATACAGCACAAGAGACCCAGTACTTC.